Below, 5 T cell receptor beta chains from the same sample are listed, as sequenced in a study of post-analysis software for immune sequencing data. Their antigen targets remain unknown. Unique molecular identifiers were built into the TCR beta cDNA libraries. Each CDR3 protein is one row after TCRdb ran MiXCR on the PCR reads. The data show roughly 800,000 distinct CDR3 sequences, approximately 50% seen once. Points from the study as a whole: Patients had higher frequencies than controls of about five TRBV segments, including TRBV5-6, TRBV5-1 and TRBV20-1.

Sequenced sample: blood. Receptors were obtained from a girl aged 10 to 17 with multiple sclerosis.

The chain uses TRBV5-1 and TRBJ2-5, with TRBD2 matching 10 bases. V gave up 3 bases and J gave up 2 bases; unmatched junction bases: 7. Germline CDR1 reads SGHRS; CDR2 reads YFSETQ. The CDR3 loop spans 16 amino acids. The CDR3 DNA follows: TGCGCCAGCAGCTGGTCGGGACTAGCGTTTCAAGAGACCCAGTACTTC. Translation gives CASSWSGLAFQETQYF. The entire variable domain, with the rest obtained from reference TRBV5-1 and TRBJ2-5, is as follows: KAGVTQTPRYLIKTRGQQVTLSCSPISGHRSVSWYQQTPGQGLQFLFEYFSETQRNKGNFPGRFSGRQFSNSRSEMNVSTLELGDSALYLCASSWSGLAFQETQYFGPGTRLLVL.

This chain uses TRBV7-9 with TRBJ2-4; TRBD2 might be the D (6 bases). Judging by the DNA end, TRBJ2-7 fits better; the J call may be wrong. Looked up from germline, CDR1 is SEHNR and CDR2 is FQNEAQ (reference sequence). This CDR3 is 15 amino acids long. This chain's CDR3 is CASSLGDGRVYEQYF. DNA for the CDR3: TGTGCCAGCAGCTTAGGTGACGGGAGAGTCTACGAGCAGTACTTC.

Here the CDR3 reads CASSFRGPGTEAFF. CDR3 DNA: TGCGCCAGCAGCTTCAGGGGGCCGGGCACTGAAGCTTTCTTT. V and J are TRBV5-1 and TRBJ1-1; 8 bases agree with TRBD1. V gave up 2 bases and J gave up 4 bases; unmatched junction bases: 4. The CDR3 has 14 residues. Germline assignment: CDR1 SGHRS and CDR2 YFSETQ.

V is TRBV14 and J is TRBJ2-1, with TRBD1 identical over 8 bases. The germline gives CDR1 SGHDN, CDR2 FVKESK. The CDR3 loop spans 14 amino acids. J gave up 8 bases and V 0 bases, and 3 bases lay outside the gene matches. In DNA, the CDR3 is TGTGCCAGCAGCCAAGACCTGGACAGGGATGAGCAGTTCTTC. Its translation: CASSQDLDRDEQFF.

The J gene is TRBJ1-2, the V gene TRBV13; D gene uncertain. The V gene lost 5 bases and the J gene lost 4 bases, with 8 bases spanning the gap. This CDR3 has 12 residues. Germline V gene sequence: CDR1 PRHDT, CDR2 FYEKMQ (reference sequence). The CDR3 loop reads CASSHPGYGYTF. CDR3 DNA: TGTGCCAGCAGCCACCCCGGCTATGGCTACACCTTC. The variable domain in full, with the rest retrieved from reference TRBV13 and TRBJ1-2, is AAGVIQSPRHLIKEKRETATLKCYPIPRHDTVYWYQQGPGQDPQFLISFYEKMQSDKGSIPDRFSAQQFSDYHSELNMSSLELGDSALYFCASSHPGYGYTFGSGTRLTVV.